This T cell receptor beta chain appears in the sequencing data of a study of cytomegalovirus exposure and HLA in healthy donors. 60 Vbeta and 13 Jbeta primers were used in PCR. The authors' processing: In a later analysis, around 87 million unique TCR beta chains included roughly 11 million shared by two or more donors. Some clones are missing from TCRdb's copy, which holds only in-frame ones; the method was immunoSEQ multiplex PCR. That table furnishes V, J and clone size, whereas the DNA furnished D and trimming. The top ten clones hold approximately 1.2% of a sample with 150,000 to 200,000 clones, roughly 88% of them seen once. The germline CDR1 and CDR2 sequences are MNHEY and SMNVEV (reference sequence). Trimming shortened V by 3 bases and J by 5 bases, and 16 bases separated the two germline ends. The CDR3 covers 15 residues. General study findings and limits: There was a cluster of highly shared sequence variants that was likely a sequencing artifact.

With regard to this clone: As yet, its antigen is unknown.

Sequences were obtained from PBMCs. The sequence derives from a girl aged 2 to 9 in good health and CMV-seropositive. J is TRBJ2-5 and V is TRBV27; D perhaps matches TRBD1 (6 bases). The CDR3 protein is CASSFSRGDWETQYF. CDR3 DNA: TGTGCCAGCAGTTTTTCCAGGGGAGACTGGGAGACCCAGTACTTC.